This entry concerns a single TCR beta chain. Its antigen is currently unknown. These data belong to a study of cytomegalovirus exposure and HLA in healthy donors. Broader study findings: TCR beta chain V- and J-gene trimming was linked, in a later analysis, to a missense variant in DCLRE1C.

The PCR ran on 60 Vbeta and 13 Jbeta primers. Repertoires were generated with immunoSEQ multiplex PCR, while TCRdb's copy carries only in-frame clones and drops some. The sample contains about 180,000 clones, around 80% of which appear only once. Input material: PBMCs. This sequence was found in a woman between 25 and 40 years old in good health and CMV-seropositive.

The CDR3 is CASSIDGTGPYEQYF. The CDR3 DNA is TGTGCCAGTAGTATAGACGGGACAGGGCCCTACGAGCAGTACTTC. The rearrangement links TRBV19 to TRBJ2-7; 9 bases map to TRBD1. The CDR3 runs to 15 residues. Germline values: CDR1 LNHDA, CDR2 SQIVND (reference sequence). V lost 0 bases and J lost 2; bases outside the gene matches: 2.